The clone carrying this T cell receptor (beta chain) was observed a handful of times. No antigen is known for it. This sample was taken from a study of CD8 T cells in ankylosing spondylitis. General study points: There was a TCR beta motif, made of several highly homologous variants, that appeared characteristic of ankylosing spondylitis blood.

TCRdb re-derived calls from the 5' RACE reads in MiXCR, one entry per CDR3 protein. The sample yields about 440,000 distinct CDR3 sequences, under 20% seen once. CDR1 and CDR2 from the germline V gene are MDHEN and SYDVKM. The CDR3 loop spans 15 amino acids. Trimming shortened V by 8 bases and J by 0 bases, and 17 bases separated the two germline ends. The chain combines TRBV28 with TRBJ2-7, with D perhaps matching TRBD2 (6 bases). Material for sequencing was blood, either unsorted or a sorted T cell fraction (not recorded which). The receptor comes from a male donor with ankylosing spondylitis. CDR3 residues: CASSVASEASYEQYF. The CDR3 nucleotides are TGTGCCAGCTCGGTCGCTAGCGAAGCCTCCTACGAGCAGTACTTC.